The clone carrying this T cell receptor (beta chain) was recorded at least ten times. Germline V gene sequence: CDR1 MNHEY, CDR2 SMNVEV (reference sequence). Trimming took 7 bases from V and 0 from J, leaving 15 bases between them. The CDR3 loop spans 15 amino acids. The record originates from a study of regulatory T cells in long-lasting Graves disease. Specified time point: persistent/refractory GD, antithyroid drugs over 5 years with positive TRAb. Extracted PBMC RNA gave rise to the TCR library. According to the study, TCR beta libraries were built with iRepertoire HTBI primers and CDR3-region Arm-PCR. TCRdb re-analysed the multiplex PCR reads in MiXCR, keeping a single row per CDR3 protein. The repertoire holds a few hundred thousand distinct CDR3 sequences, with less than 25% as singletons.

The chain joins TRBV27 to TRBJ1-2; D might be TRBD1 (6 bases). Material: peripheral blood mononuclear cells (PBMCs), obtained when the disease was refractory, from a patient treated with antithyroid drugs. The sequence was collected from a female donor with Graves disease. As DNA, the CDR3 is TGTGCCAGCAACCCACAGGGATTCGCTAACTATGGCTACACCTTC. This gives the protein CASNPQGFANYGYTF.